This T cell receptor beta chain comes out of a study of blood T cells in healthy people across ages. There are 15 residues in the CDR3. Germline assignment: CDR1 MNHEY and CDR2 SVGAGI. Germline trimming cut 2 bases from V and 11 bases from J; bases unmatched to any gene: 13. Staff drew roughly 10 milliliters of peripheral blood from each donor. With a J-beta primer mix and a sample-barcoded 5' primer, a second PCR ran 7 to 11 cycles. One entry per CDR3 protein, called by TCRdb with MiXCR from the 5' RACE reads. The data show about a million distinct CDR3 sequences, 35% to 40% seen once. This clonotype was sampled from a man younger than 35 in good health. The chain is built from TRBV6-5 and TRBJ2-5; TRBD2 aligns across 8 bases. Sequencing input: blood. In DNA, the CDR3 is TGTGCCAGCAGTTACGCCAGCGGGGGCTACAATGAGCAGTACTTC. This sequence encodes CASSYASGGYNEQYF.